Given below is one T cell receptor beta chain in context. Its antigen is not identified. PCR employed 60 Vbeta and 13 Jbeta primers. Only in-frame clones appear in the TCRdb table, and some are missing; sequencing was by immunoSEQ multiplex PCR. The table shows hundreds of thousands of clones, with under 80% occurring only once. The record originates from a study of cytomegalovirus exposure and HLA in healthy donors. Overall study findings and caveats: Within an earlier analysis, most TCR beta V segments proved productive either about 90% or about 30% of the time.

Sequencing was carried out using PBMCs. The sequence derives from a female donor in good health and CMV-seronegative.

For the CDR3, the DNA is TGTGCCAGCAGCGGAATAGCGGGAGAAATCACAGATACGCAGTATTTT. It is translated as CASSGIAGEITDTQYF. The V call is TRBV5-6, the J call TRBJ2-3, with TRBD2 identical over 9 bases. The CDR3 is 16 residues long. The germline V gene has CDR1 SGHDT and CDR2 YYEEEE. With V trimmed by 4 bases and J by 2 bases, 8 bases remained unmatched.